This T cell receptor (beta chain) was sequenced for a study of blood T cell repertoires in COVID-19. Study at large: Sites across the United States, Italy and Spain contributed samples from acute and convalescent COVID-19.

Sequencing was performed with immunoSEQ multiplex PCR; in TCRdb, only in-frame clones are kept and a portion is missing. Here the sample spans 240,000 or so clones, roughly 81% being singletons. The specimen was peripheral blood. This TCR derives from a woman at least 80 years old with COVID-19, enrolled during active disease.

The DNA of the CDR3 is TGTGCCAGCACCCCCCTGGGGCCGGGGAACACCGGGGAGCTGTTTTTT. The encoded protein is CASTPLGPGNTGELFF. V usage is TRBV5-4 and J usage is TRBJ2-2, with D possibly TRBD1 on 5 matching bases. The CDR3 spans 16 residues. Germline V gene data show CDR1 as SGHNT and CDR2 as YYREEE (reference sequence). Trimming left V 6 bases short and J 1 base short, with 16 bases between.